This T cell receptor beta chain derives from a study of cytotoxic CD8 clonotypes in ibrutinib-treated CLL. V lost 4 bases and J lost 5, with 11 bases in between. Germline V gene data show CDR1 as WNHNN and CDR2 as SYGVQD (reference sequence). CDR3 length: 13 amino acids. A remark on this clone: Its antigen is currently unknown.

Libraries were prepared by immunoSEQ multiplex PCR; TCRdb keeps only in-frame clonotypes and omits some of them. The sample records about 22,000 clones, 55% to 85% being singletons. The study, taken as a whole, reports: Samples from sustained-remission and progressing patients were taken at different times. Under treatment, the uncommon public clonotypes either contracted or remained stable.

The sequences come from PBMCs, collected after 12 months of ibrutinib treatment. The rearrangement links TRBV10-1 to TRBJ1-2; tentatively, D is TRBD1 (6 bases). This TCR was recovered from a human donor with chronic lymphocytic leukemia. The CDR3 DNA sequence: TGCGCCAGCAGTGGACAAGGGGGGTATGGCTACACCTTC. It encodes CASSGQGGYGYTF.